Listed below are T cell receptor beta chains from one sample, sequenced in a study of T cell responses to AZD1222 COVID-19 vaccine. The data were produced by immunoSEQ multiplex PCR, yet TCRdb's version contains in-frame clones alone and is incomplete. The sample consists of more than 150,000 clones, 85% to 95% of them appearing once. The sample consisted of peripheral blood, taken 28 days after the second AZD1222 dose. The source is an adult who received the AZD1222 COVID-19 vaccine. Each CDR3 is given with its conserved first and last residue. The D gene is left open where the match is weak. A clone size is listed for some rows: how often the clone was seen (once, few, many), or a class if it is expanded.

TRBD1	NA	TRBV7-8	TRBJ1-1	TGTGCCAGCAGCTTAGAGGTTCTCCCGGGACAGTTCTTCACTGAAGCTTTCTTT	CASSLEVLPGQFFTEAFF
NA	NA	TRBV7-2	TRBJ1-1	TGTGCCAGCAGCTTAGCGGAGGGAACTGAAGCTTTCTTT	CASSLAEGTEAFF
NA	NA	TRBV18	TRBJ1-6	TGTGCCAGCTCTCTGGCCGGGGCGCCTAATTCACCCCTCCACTTT	CASSLAGAPNSPLHF
NA	NA	TRBV7-3	TRBJ2-1	TGTGCCAGCAGCTTCCTTGGGGGTGAGCAGTTCTTC	CASSFLGGEQFF
NA	NA	TRBV14	TRBJ1-1	TGTGCCAGCAGCCAAATGCCAGGGTTGAACACTGAAGCTTTCTTT	CASSQMPGLNTEAFF
NA	once	TRBV6-5	TRBJ1-3	TGTGCCAGCACCTCACCTGGGGTAGACACCATATATTTT	CASTSPGVDTIYF
TRBD1	NA	TRBV6-5	TRBJ1-2	TGTGCCAGCAGAGACGGGACAGGCGGCTACACCTTC	CASRDGTGGYTF
TRBD1	few	TRBV30	TRBJ1-3	TGTGCCTGGGCCCCCGGGGACAGGGAATCAAGGATATATTTT	CAWAPGDRESRIYF
TRBD2	NA	TRBV18	TRBJ2-3	TGTGCCAGCTCACCCACCGGAGTCCTAGCGGAGAGCACAGATACGCAGTATTTT	CASSPTGVLAESTDTQYF
NA	NA	TRBV6-4	TRBJ1-1	TGTGCCAGCAGTGACTCTGGGGGGGACACTGAAGCTTTCTTT	CASSDSGGDTEAFF
NA	NA	TRBV19	TRBJ2-1	TGTGCCAGTAGTATAGAGCCGGGAACCGAGGAGGGCAATGAGCAGTTCTTC	CASSIEPGTEEGNEQFF
NA	NA	TRBV4-1	TRBJ2-3	TGCGCCAGCAGCCAAGTACCCCCCCGAGAGGCAGATACGCAGTATTTT	CASSQVPPREADTQYF
NA	NA	TRBV2	TRBJ1-2	TGTGCCAGCAGTTACGGACAGATCCCCCATAACTATGGCTACACCTTC	CASSYGQIPHNYGYTF
TRBD2	NA	TRBV29-1	TRBJ2-3	TGCAGCCTCCGGGGGGTCAGAGGTCCAATAGATACGCAGTATTTT	CSLRGVRGPIDTQYF
TRBD1	NA	TRBV5-1	TRBJ2-3	TGCGCCAGCAGGCAGGGGGCCGCCGCCAGCACAGATACGCAGTATTTT	CASRQGAAASTDTQYF
NA	NA	TRBV12-5	TRBJ2-1	TGTGCTAGTGGTTTCCCGTGGGGGCAGAATGAGCAGTTCTTC	CASGFPWGQNEQFF
TRBD1	few	TRBV27	TRBJ1-1	TGTGCCAGCAGTCCCCTACAGGGGCTGGAAGCTTTCTTT	CASSPLQGLEAFF
NA	NA	TRBV19	TRBJ2-4	TGTGCCAGTAGTCAGGACAGGAGGGACATTCAGTACTTC	CASSQDRRDIQYF
NA	NA	TRBV20-1	TRBJ1-2	TGCAGTGCTAGCCTACGGGTTGGCTACACCTTC	CSASLRVGYTF
TRBD1	NA	TRBV28	TRBJ2-2	TGTGCCAGCAGAAGTCCCGGGACAGGGGGCAGGTTTTCCGGGGAGCTGTTTTTT	CASRSPGTGGRFSGELFF
NA	NA	TRBV5-5	TRBJ1-1	TGTGCCAGCAGCTTTTTGAACACTGAAGCTTTCTTT	CASSFLNTEAFF
NA	NA	TRBV6-2/TRBV6-3	TRBJ1-3	TGTGCCAGCAACCCAGGGGACTCTGGAAACACCATATATTTT	CASNPGDSGNTIYF
NA	NA	TRBV6-5	TRBJ2-2	TGTGCCGCTTTCCTTGATTCCCTGCTCACCGGGGAGCTGTTTTTT	CAAFLDSLLTGELFF
NA	NA	TRBV30	TRBJ1-2	TGTGCCTGGAGTGTTGGGGCGTGGGGCTACACTTTC	CAWSVGAWGYTF
TRBD2	few	TRBV19	TRBJ2-5	TGTGCCAGCCGGACTAGCGGGAACCAAGAGACCCAGTACTTC	CASRTSGNQETQYF
NA	NA	TRBV4-2	TRBJ1-5	TGTGCCAGCAGCCAAGACCGGGACGGCATCCCCGGGGGTATTTGGAGCAATCAGCCCCAGCATTTT	CASSQDRDGIPGGIWSNQPQHF
NA	NA	TRBV6-5	TRBJ1-1	TGTGCCAGCAGTCCCCGGACAGTGAACACTGAAGCTTTCTTT	CASSPRTVNTEAFF
TRBD2	once	TRBV28	TRBJ2-3	TGTGCCAGCAGCACGGGACTAGCGGGGCTCACAGATACGCAGTATTTT	CASSTGLAGLTDTQYF
NA	NA	TRBV4-2	TRBJ1-4	TGTGCCAGCAGCCAAGGAGGGGAAGAAAAACTGTTTTTT	CASSQGGEEKLFF
NA	NA	TRBV7-3	TRBJ2-1	TGTGCCAGCAGCCTCGGAATTGTCTCCTACAATGAGCAGTTCTTC	CASSLGIVSYNEQFF
NA	NA	TRBV5-4	TRBJ1-4	TGTGCCAGCAGCTTGCCTGGGGCAACTAATGAAAAACTGTTTTTT	CASSLPGATNEKLFF
TRBD1	NA	TRBV19	TRBJ2-2	TGTGCCAGTAGTATGGTCCCAGGGGGAGGGGAGCTGTTTTTT	CASSMVPGGGELFF
NA	NA	TRBV6-5	TRBJ1-2	TGTGCCAGCAGGTGGGGCGGCTATGGCTACACCTTC	CASRWGGYGYTF
NA	NA	TRBV11-1	TRBJ2-3	TGTGCCAGCAGCTTAGGGGCGTCCGCAGATACGCAGTATTTT	CASSLGASADTQYF
NA	NA	TRBV7-2	TRBJ1-2	TGTGCCAGCAGCCTCTATTGGGCAGGGAACTATGGCTACACCTTC	CASSLYWAGNYGYTF
NA	few	TRBV10-2	TRBJ2-7	TGCGCCAGCAGTGAGTCGGGGCACAACTCCTACGAGCAGTACTTC	CASSESGHNSYEQYF
NA	NA	TRBV9	TRBJ1-3	TGTGCCAGCAGCGTAGGATCAGGGGTGATGGGGGACACCATATATTTT	CASSVGSGVMGDTIYF
NA	few	TRBV14	TRBJ2-2	TGTGCCAGCAGCCAAGTAAACACCGGGGAGCTGTTTTTT	CASSQVNTGELFF
NA	NA	TRBV5-1	TRBJ1-2	TGCGCCAGCAGCTTCGGAGGAGGGGACGGCTACACCTTC	CASSFGGGDGYTF
TRBD1	NA	TRBV6-5	TRBJ2-1	TGTGCCAGCAGTTTTGGGACAGGGTACGTCAATGAGCAGTTCTTC	CASSFGTGYVNEQFF
NA	NA	TRBV4-1	TRBJ1-2	TGCGCCAGCAGGCCCGGGGTAACAGCGTATGGCTACACCTTC	CASRPGVTAYGYTF
NA	NA	TRBV18	TRBJ1-4	TGTGCCAGCTCTTCGGGGGGCACTAATGAAAAACTGTTTTTT	CASSSGGTNEKLFF
NA	NA	TRBV15	TRBJ2-3	TGTGCCACCAGCAGAGACAGGGCAGGCACAGATACGCAGTATTTT	CATSRDRAGTDTQYF
TRBD1	NA	TRBV6-5	TRBJ1-5	TGTGCCAGCAGTCCCGGGACAGATAGCAATCAGCCCCAGCATTTT	CASSPGTDSNQPQHF
NA	NA	TRBV29-1	TRBJ1-1	TGCAGCGTAGCGGGGCCCCGGGGAGGAAACACTGAAGCTTTCTTT	CSVAGPRGGNTEAFF
NA	NA	TRBV5-8	TRBJ1-6	TGTGCCAGCAGCTTGGTGCCGTACAATTCACCCCTCCACTTT	CASSLVPYNSPLHF
NA	NA	TRBV7-9	TRBJ2-1	TGTGCCAGCAGCTTGGAGGGGGAGCAGTTCTTC	CASSLEGEQFF
NA	NA	TRBV19	TRBJ1-6	TGTGCCAGTAGTATTAGTGGGGGCGAAGTTAATTCACCCCTCCACTTT	CASSISGGEVNSPLHF
NA	NA	TRBV9	TRBJ1-6	TGTGCCAGCAGCTCCGGGACCGTTATTTCACCCCTCCACTTT	CASSSGTVISPLHF
NA	few	TRBV7-8	TRBJ1-6	TGTGCCAGCAGTTGGGCGGATTCACCCCTCCACTTT	CASSWADSPLHF
NA	NA	TRBV13	TRBJ1-1	TGTGCCAGCAGGATCGCAGGGGCCAACACTGAAGCTTTCTTT	CASRIAGANTEAFF
TRBD1	NA	TRBV29-1	TRBJ2-5	TGCAGCGTTGAAGGTTTACGGGACAGGGTTGGAGAGACCCAGTACTTC	CSVEGLRDRVGETQYF
NA	NA	TRBV5-4	TRBJ2-3	TGTGCCAGCAGCTTGGGAGCCGGGCAAAGCACAGATACGCAGTATTTT	CASSLGAGQSTDTQYF
NA	NA	TRBV7-8	TRBJ2-1	TGTGCCAGCAGCTTTTTCCCCAAGGGGGGTTCCTACAATGAGCAGTTCTTC	CASSFFPKGGSYNEQFF
TRBD1	NA	TRBV5-5	TRBJ2-7	TGTGCCAGCAGCGGCGGGACAGGGGGCTACGAGCAGTACTTC	CASSGGTGGYEQYF
NA	NA	TRBV19	TRBJ1-6	TGTGCCAGTACCGAAGTAGATAATTCACCCCTCCACTTT	CASTEVDNSPLHF
NA	NA	TRBV4-3	TRBJ2-7	TGCGCCAGCAGCCGTCAGACAGGAAGCTCCTACGAGCAGTACTTC	CASSRQTGSSYEQYF
NA	NA	TRBV11-3	TRBJ2-1	TGTGCCAGCAGCTTAGATCGATCTGGGGATGAGCAGTTCTTC	CASSLDRSGDEQFF
NA	NA	TRBV13	TRBJ1-1	TGTGCCAGCAGCTCCACTTCTGAAGCTTTCTTT	CASSSTSEAFF
TRBD1	NA	TRBV11-3	TRBJ1-4	TGTGCCAGCAGCAGTGCCTCCGGGACAGCGCCCAAGGAAAAACTGTTTTTT	CASSSASGTAPKEKLFF